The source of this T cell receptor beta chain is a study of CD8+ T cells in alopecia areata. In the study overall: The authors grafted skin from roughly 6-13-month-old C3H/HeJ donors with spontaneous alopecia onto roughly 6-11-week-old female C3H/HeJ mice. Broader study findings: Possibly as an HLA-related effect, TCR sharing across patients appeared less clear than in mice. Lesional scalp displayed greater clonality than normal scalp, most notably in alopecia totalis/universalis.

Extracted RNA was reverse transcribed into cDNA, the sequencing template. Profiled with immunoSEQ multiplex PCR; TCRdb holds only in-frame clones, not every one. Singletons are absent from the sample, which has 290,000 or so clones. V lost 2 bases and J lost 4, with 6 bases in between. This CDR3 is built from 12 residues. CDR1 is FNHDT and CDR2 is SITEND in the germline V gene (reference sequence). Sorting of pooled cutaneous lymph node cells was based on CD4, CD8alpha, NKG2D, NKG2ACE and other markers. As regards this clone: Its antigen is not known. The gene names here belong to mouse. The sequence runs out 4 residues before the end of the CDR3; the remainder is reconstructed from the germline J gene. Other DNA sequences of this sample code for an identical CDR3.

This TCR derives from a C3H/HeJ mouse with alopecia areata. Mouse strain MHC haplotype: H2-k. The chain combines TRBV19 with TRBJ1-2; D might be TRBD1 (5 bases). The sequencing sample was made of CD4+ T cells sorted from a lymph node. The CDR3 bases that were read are TGTGCCAGCAGTATTCAGGGCTCC. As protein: CASSIQGS. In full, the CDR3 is CASSIQGSDYTF.